The next 4 T cell receptor beta chains were all read from a single sample in a study of shared clonotypes between healthy human individuals. The naive CD8 fraction comprised CD45RO-negative cells positively selected for CCR7 and excluded terminally differentiated effector memory CD45RA+ cells. Sequenced by immunoSEQ multiplex PCR; TCRdb stores in-frame clones only, minus some. The repertoire holds roughly 2,000,000 clones, 93% seen once, with more than 1.5% in the top ten. The sample consisted of naive CD8+ T cells from PBMCs. These receptors originate from a man between 18 and 29 years old in good health. Some clones in this sample may be carry-over from other donors' samples.

The genes are TRBV5-4 and TRBJ2-5; TRBD1 aligns across 8 bases. V lost 0 bases, J lost 5 bases, and 9 bases stayed unmatched. Germline values: CDR1 SGHNT, CDR2 YYREEE (reference sequence). The CDR3 is 16 residues long. The CDR3, as DNA: TGTGCCAGCAGCTTGGCGTCGCAGGGGGCGGGGGAGACCCAGTACTTC. It is translated as CASSLASQGAGETQYF.

Regarding this clone: Different DNA sequences within this sample yield the same CDR3. The gene calls are TRBV27 and TRBJ2-3, with 10 bases fitting TRBD2. This CDR3 is 16 amino acids long. With 1 base clipped from V and 0 bases from J, the junction kept 1 base outside the gene matches. CDR1 is MNHEY and CDR2 is SMNVEV in the germline V gene (reference sequence). CDR3 amino acids: CASSLLLAGSTDTQYF. The CDR3, as DNA: TGTGCCAGCAGTTTATTACTAGCGGGAAGCACAGATACGCAGTATTTT.

V gene TRBV19 combines with J gene TRBJ2-6; D unclear. There are 19 residues in the CDR3. Trimming stripped 2 bases from V and 6 bases from J, with 23 bases between. Germline CDR1 reads LNHDA; CDR2 reads SQIVND (reference sequence). CDR3 DNA: TGTGCCAGTAGTATACTGGGAATACAGTACTCTGGGGTGGCCAACGTCCTGACTTTC. This sequence encodes CASSILGIQYSGVANVLTF.

A remark on this clone: Other nucleotide sequences in the sample specify the same CDR3. This chain connects TRBV27 to TRBJ2-3; TRBD2 agrees at 9 bases. The CDR3 is 15 amino acids. Germline CDR1 and CDR2: MNHEY and SMNVEV (reference sequence). The ends lost 3 bases at V and 2 bases at J; junction bases unmatched: 3. CDR3 DNA: TGTGCCAGCAGTTTGCTAGCGGGATCCACAGATACGCAGTATTTT. It codes for CASSLLAGSTDTQYF.